This entry lists 29 T cell receptor beta chains sequenced from one sample in a study of blood T cell repertoires in COVID-19. TCRdb's table, derived via immunoSEQ multiplex PCR, lists solely in-frame clones and lacks some. The sample holds 200,000 to 300,000 clones, 84% seen once. The sample taken for sequencing was peripheral blood. The receptors shown here come from a man in his forties or fifties who had recovered from COVID-19.

The gene calls are TRBV11-2 and TRBJ2-1; 8 bases are a match to TRBD1. The ends lost 6 bases at V and 9 bases at J; junction bases unmatched: 13. The CDR3 consists of 15 residues. Germline V gene lookup returns CDR1 SGHAT and CDR2 FQNNGV. This chain's CDR3 is CASRFPADRGFEQFF. The CDR3 DNA is TGTGCCAGCAGATTCCCCGCCGACAGGGGTTTTGAGCAGTTCTTC.

The chain carries TRBV6-4 and TRBJ1-2, with TRBD1 as a possible D gene (6 bases). Per germline, CDR1 MRHNA and CDR2 SNTAGT. V lost 2 bases and J lost 8, with 21 bases in between. The CDR3 length is 16 residues. CDR3 bases: TGTGCCAGCAGTGACGGAGAGGTCAGGGGTGGAAACGGCTACACCTTC. Its protein product is CASSDGEVRGGNGYTF.

The chain links TRBV10-2 to TRBJ1-5, with 8 bases fitting TRBD1. CDR1 WSHSY and CDR2 SAAADI come from the germline V gene. With V trimmed by 5 bases and J by 7 bases, 4 bases remained unmatched. The CDR3 has 13 residues. This chain's CDR3 is CASSHRGGQPQHF. CDR3 sequence (DNA): TGCGCCAGCAGTCACAGGGGGGGACAGCCCCAGCATTTT.

The chain uses TRBV13 and TRBJ2-3; D gene ambiguous. V was pared by 2 bases and J by 4 bases, with 7 bases between. This CDR3 spans 13 amino acids. Germline values: CDR1 PRHDT, CDR2 FYEKMQ (reference sequence). CDR3 nucleotide sequence: TGTGCCAGCAGCTTACAGATACCAGATACGCAGTATTTT. This encodes CASSLQIPDTQYF. Full variable domain (remainder filled in from reference TRBV13 and TRBJ2-3): AAGVIQSPRHLIKEKRETATLKCYPIPRHDTVYWYQQGPGQDPQFLISFYEKMQSDKGSIPDRFSAQQFSDYHSELNMSSLELGDSALYFCASSLQIPDTQYFGPGTRLTVL.

This clone was picked up a small number of times. V is TRBV4-1 and J is TRBJ2-3; perhaps TRBD2 as D (5 bases). This CDR3 has 18 residues. In germline, CDR1 is MGHRA, CDR2 YSYEKL. V was pared by 1 base and J by 0 bases, with 17 bases between. CDR3: CASSQVEQDFASTDTQYF. CDR3 nucleotide sequence: TGCGCCAGCAGCCAAGTGGAGCAGGACTTTGCTAGCACAGATACGCAGTATTTT.

The DNA for the CDR3 is TGCGCCAGCAGCTTGGACGGGACAGGGGGCTACAATGAGCAGTTCTTC. Protein product: CASSLDGTGGYNEQFF. The chain links TRBV5-1 to TRBJ2-1, with TRBD1 matching over 11 bases. Trimming took 0 bases from V and 3 from J; bases not matched to a gene: 2. Germline CDR1 reads SGHRS; CDR2 reads YFSETQ. CDR3 length: 16 residues.

This chain links TRBV11-2 with TRBJ1-3, with TRBD1 matching over 9 bases. After removal of 0 bases from V and 4 bases from J, the junction contained 7 bases not matched to a gene. The CDR3 consists of 17 residues. The germline CDR1 and CDR2 sequences are SGHAT and FQNNGV. The CDR3, as DNA: TGTGCCAGCAGCTTAGATCTGGACAGGGGAGTCGGAAACACCATATATTTT. Its protein product is CASSLDLDRGVGNTIYF.

This clone has just a few counts. The J gene is TRBJ2-2, the V gene TRBV19, with no clear D. V was clipped by 0 bases and J by 4 bases, with 9 bases between them. In germline, CDR1 is LNHDA, CDR2 SQIVND (reference sequence). There are 15 residues in the CDR3. CDR3 DNA sequence: TGTGCCAGTAGTATAGAAACATCGGGCACCGGGGAGCTGTTTTTT. Amino acids: CASSIETSGTGELFF.

The rearrangement joins TRBV5-1 to TRBJ1-2; 8 bases map to TRBD1. This CDR3 is built from 13 residues. V gave up 4 bases and J gave up 8 bases; unmatched junction bases: 7. Germline V gene data show CDR1 as SGHRS and CDR2 as YFSETQ. The chain's CDR3 is CASSRGQGRGYTF. CDR3 DNA: TGCGCCAGCAGCCGAGGACAGGGTAGAGGCTACACCTTC.

The chain is built from TRBV4-3 and TRBJ2-7; possibly TRBD1 for D (7 bases). V was shortened by 3 bases and J by 4 bases, with 22 bases between the two germline ends. Germline CDR1 and CDR2: LGHNA and YSLEER. The CDR3 loop spans 17 amino acids. The CDR3 DNA reads as TGCGCCAGCAGCCATTACTACGGGAGACAGGGAATGTACGAGCAGTACTTC. It yields the protein CASSHYYGRQGMYEQYF.

The V call is TRBV3-1 (or the pseudogene TRBV3-2), the J call TRBJ2-5, with 12 bases fitting TRBD1. CDR3 size: 16 residues. Unmatched junction bases numbered 5, after V lost 2 bases and J lost 4 bases. Germline assignment: CDR1 LGHDT and CDR2 YNNKEL (reference sequence). As DNA, the CDR3 is TGTGCCAGCAGCCAACTCGGGACAGGGGGCGGAGAGACCCAGTACTTC. Residues: CASSQLGTGGGETQYF.

V usage is TRBV5-1 and J usage is TRBJ2-3; no reliable D call. This CDR3 contains 14 residues. The germline V gene has CDR1 SGHRS and CDR2 YFSETQ. Trimming removed 2 bases from V and 6 bases from J, with 13 bases in between. The CDR3 sequence: CASSLEADSDTQYF. CDR3 coding DNA: TGCGCCAGCAGCTTAGAGGCAGACTCCGATACGCAGTATTTT.

V gene TRBV6-2 or TRBV6-3 combines with J gene TRBJ1-2; 10 nucleotides agree with TRBD1. The V gene's germline CDR1 is MNHEY and CDR2 SVGEGT. The length of the CDR3 is 17 residues. The V gene end was trimmed by 6 bases and the J gene end by 6 bases; junction bases not matched to a gene: 16. The CDR3 sequence is CASSEPDPGQGRHGYTF. CDR3 sequence (DNA): TGTGCCAGCAGCGAACCCGATCCGGGACAGGGGAGGCATGGCTACACCTTC.

This clone appeared a single time. The gene calls are TRBV5-1 and TRBJ2-1; 9 nucleotides line up with TRBD2. The trim removed 4 bases at V and 3 bases at J, leaving 5 bases unmatched. CDR1 is SGHRS, CDR2 YFSETQ, per germline. The CDR3 totals 15 residues. Here the CDR3 reads CASSARLADYNEQFF. The CDR3 DNA reads TGCGCCAGCAGCGCCAGACTAGCGGACTACAATGAGCAGTTCTTC.

The chain has TRBV6-2 or TRBV6-3 and TRBJ2-7; a weak D match, TRBD2 (6 bases). This CDR3 is 17 amino acids long. CDR1 is MNHEY and CDR2 is SVGEGT in the germline V gene. V lost 3 bases and J lost 2, with 20 bases in between. Written as DNA, the CDR3 is TGTGCCAGCAGTTATCGGGACTTTCAAGGCCCCACCTACGAGCAGTACTTC. Residues: CASSYRDFQGPTYEQYF.

The V call is TRBV5-6, the J call TRBJ1-3, with D unresolved. The CDR3 has 17 residues. V lost 2 bases to trimming and J lost 0 bases, with 15 bases between them. In germline, CDR1 is SGHDT, CDR2 YYEEEE. CDR3 coding DNA: TGTGCCAGCAGCTTTTGGCAGGACTACAGCTCTGGAAACACCATATATTTT. This translates into CASSFWQDYSSGNTIYF.

The chain employs TRBV12-5 and TRBJ2-1; 11 bases line up with TRBD2. The CDR3 contains 18 residues. Trimming cost V 0 bases and J 3 bases; bases outside gene matches: 7. Germline-derived CDR1 and CDR2 are LGHNT and FRNRAP. The chain's CDR3 is CASGLVRAGTSGYNEQFF. The CDR3 region has the DNA TGTGCTAGTGGTTTGGTAAGGGCTGGGACTAGCGGCTACAATGAGCAGTTCTTC.

The chain is built from TRBV2 and TRBJ2-7, with 7 bases matching TRBD2. V shed 2 bases and J 7 bases; nucleotides not matched to a gene: 8. Looked up from germline, CDR1 is SNHLY and CDR2 is FYNNEI. CDR3 length equals 14 residues. CDR3 DNA sequence: TGTGCCAGCAGTGAATACCCGGGAGGAGGAGAGCAGTACTTC. Translating it yields CASSEYPGGGEQYF.

V usage is TRBV11-2 and J usage is TRBJ1-1, with TRBD1 matching 7 bases. After removal of 0 bases from V and 0 bases from J, the junction contained 1 base not matched to a gene. This CDR3 contains 15 residues. CDR1 is SGHAT and CDR2 is FQNNGV in the germline V gene. The CDR3 spells CASSLDTGVNTEAFF. CDR3 in DNA: TGTGCCAGCAGCTTAGATACAGGGGTGAACACTGAAGCTTTCTTT.

The chain carries TRBV5-6 and TRBJ2-5; 11 bases match TRBD2. The germline V gene has CDR1 SGHDT and CDR2 YYEEEE. The CDR3 runs to 16 residues. V trimming: 1 base; J trimming: 5 bases; junction bases outside the gene matches: 7. CDR3 bases: TGTGCCAGCAGCTTGTTGACTAGCGGGGAAGGGGAGACCCAGTACTTC. Protein product: CASSLLTSGEGETQYF. The variable domain in full, with the rest retrieved from reference TRBV5-6 and TRBJ2-5, is DAGVTQSPTHLIKTRGQQVTLRCSPKSGHDTVSWYQQALGQGPQFIFQYYEEEERQRGNFPDRFSGHQFPNYSSELNVNALLLGDSALYLCASSLLTSGEGETQYFGPGTRLLVL.

This sequence joins TRBV2 and TRBJ2-2; possibly TRBD2 for D (8 bases). The CDR3 sequence is 15 residues long. The germline V gene has CDR1 SNHLY and CDR2 FYNNEI. V was clipped by 8 bases and J by 5 bases, with 18 bases between them. The CDR3: CASRGGGGPTGELFF. The CDR3 nucleotides read TGTGCCAGCCGAGGGGGCGGGGGGCCGACCGGGGAGCTGTTTTTT.

The chain is built from TRBV7-9 and TRBJ2-7, with 10 bases that match TRBD1. The J segment lost 3 bases and the V segment lost 2 bases, leaving 16 bases of the junction unmatched. CDR3 length: 19 residues. Germline V lookup: CDR1 SEHNR, CDR2 FQNEAQ (reference sequence). The CDR3 loop is CASSLRGQGSLAGFYEQYF. CDR3 sequence (DNA): TGTGCCAGCAGCTTAAGGGGACAGGGGTCTCTAGCGGGTTTCTACGAGCAGTACTTC.

The chain uses TRBV5-6 and TRBJ2-3, with D possibly TRBD1 on 5 matching bases. The CDR3 extends over 16 amino acids. The germline V gene encodes CDR1 SGHDT and CDR2 YYEEEE. V shed 0 bases and J shed 2 bases, with 13 bases lying between them. The CDR3 DNA follows: TGTGCCAGCAGCTTGGGGCTCAGGGCGGACACAGATACGCAGTATTTT. Residues: CASSLGLRADTDTQYF.

The rearrangement joins TRBV5-1 to TRBJ2-1; 11 nucleotides line up with TRBD2. Per the germline V gene, CDR1 is SGHRS and CDR2 is YFSETQ. V lost 6 bases to trimming and J lost 5 bases; unmatched junction nucleotides: 7. CDR3 length: 15 residues. The CDR3 DNA sequence: TGCGCCAGCACCTATCTAGCGGGGGGAAACAATGAGCAGTTCTTC. This sequence encodes CASTYLAGGNNEQFF.

The V call is TRBV9, the J call TRBJ2-5, with 12 nucleotides matching TRBD2. The junction had 8 bases not matched to a gene; V was cut back by 0 bases and J by 5 bases. Germline V gene sequence: CDR1 SGDLS, CDR2 YYNGEE. This CDR3 region has 17 residues. CDR3 nucleotides: TGTGCCAGCAGCGTAGGTTCGGTGCTAGCGGGAGGGGAGACCCAGTACTTC. It is translated as CASSVGSVLAGGETQYF.

The DNA for the CDR3 is TGTGCCAGCAGCTCATGGTCTGCGGGTGAAGCTTTCTTT. This sequence encodes CASSSWSAGEAFF. The chain joins TRBV7-2 to TRBJ1-1; unclear D gene. The V end was cut by 4 bases, the J end by 7 bases, with 13 bases between. The CDR3 is 13 residues long. CDR1 and CDR2 (germline): SGHTA, FQGNSA.

This chain connects TRBV19 to TRBJ1-5; 8 bases are a match to TRBD1. CDR3 size: 16 residues. Unmatched junction bases numbered 11, after V lost 4 bases and J lost 6 bases. The germline gives CDR1 LNHDA, CDR2 SQIVND (reference sequence). The CDR3 DNA is TGTGCCAGTAGTACGGAACAGGGGGGTCGAGGTCAGCCCCAGCATTTT. This codes for CASSTEQGGRGQPQHF.

This rearrangement joins TRBV18 to TRBJ2-3; 8 positions match TRBD2. J was trimmed by 0 bases and V by 8 bases; bases with no gene match: 19. Germline CDR1 is KGHSH and CDR2 is LQKENI. The CDR3 runs 19 residues. The CDR3, as DNA: TGTGCCAGCACGCAGTTTAGTTCACTAGCGGTGGTTAGCACAGATACGCAGTATTTT. This translates into CASTQFSSLAVVSTDTQYF.

This chain links TRBV19 with TRBJ2-1, with TRBD1 matching over 12 bases. Germline V gene lookup returns CDR1 LNHDA and CDR2 SQIVND (reference sequence). The V and J ends lost 4 bases and 15 bases, in that order; junction bases with no gene match: 13. This CDR3 is built from 15 residues. The CDR3 spells CASSTTPGQGATRFF. For the CDR3, the DNA is TGTGCCAGTAGTACGACACCGGGACAGGGGGCTACCAGGTTCTTC.